This is a list of T cell receptor beta chains from one sample in a study of T cells in localized non-small cell lung cancer. The method was immunoSEQ multiplex PCR; TCRdb's version includes in-frame clones alone and lacks a portion of them. The sample has 45,000 to 55,000 clones; approximately 75% are singletons. This specimen consisted of peripheral blood, obtained before any cancer treatment. These receptors all come from a man aged 35 to 69 with stage I squamous cell lung carcinoma. The CDR3 runs from the conserved cysteine through the conserved F or W. Fields, in order: J gene, D gene, V gene, clone size, CDR3 protein, CDR3 DNA. The D gene is left open where the match is weak. Not all rows give a size; the values are once, few, many and, for expanded clones, a class.

TRBJ2-6 | TRBD1 | TRBV9 | . | CASSDSPGQDSGANVLTF | TGTGCCAGCAGCGACTCACCGGGACAGGACTCTGGGGCCAACGTCCTGACTTTC
TRBJ1-1 | . | TRBV6-6 | . | CASSLKGANTEAFF | TGTGCCAGCAGCCTCAAAGGGGCGAACACTGAAGCTTTCTTT
TRBJ2-6 | . | TRBV5-1 | once | CASSGDGDSGANVLTF | TGCGCCAGCAGCGGGGACGGAGACTCTGGGGCCAACGTCCTGACTTTC
TRBJ2-1 | TRBD2 | TRBV4-3 | . | CASSLIAGPYNEQFF | TGCGCCAGCAGCCTCATAGCGGGTCCCTACAATGAGCAGTTCTTC
TRBJ2-2 | TRBD1 | TRBV7-7 | . | CASSSQGATGELFF | TGTGCCAGCAGCTCGCAGGGGGCTACCGGGGAGCTGTTTTTT
TRBJ2-6 | . | TRBV7-3 | . | CASSPTSSGANVLTF | TGTGCCAGCAGTCCGACTTCTTCTGGGGCCAACGTCCTGACTTTC
TRBJ2-7 | TRBD1 | TRBV19 | . | CASADRVFGEQYF | TGTGCCAGTGCGGACAGGGTATTTGGCGAGCAGTACTTC
TRBJ2-3 | . | TRBV30 | . | CAWSYYEGTQYF | TGTGCCTGGAGCTATTATGAGGGTACGCAGTATTTT
TRBJ1-5 | . | TRBV6-5 | . | CASTISIDQPQHF | TGTGCCAGCACCATCTCAATTGATCAGCCCCAGCATTTT
TRBJ2-5 | . | TRBV18 | . | CASSPGRSQETQYF | TGTGCCAGCTCACCAGGGCGGTCCCAAGAGACCCAGTACTTC
TRBJ2-7 | TRBD1 | TRBV10-3 | . | CALKGGQGDEQYF | TGTGCCCTCAAAGGGGGACAGGGCGACGAGCAGTACTTC
TRBJ1-5 | . | TRBV27 | . | CASSQAINQPQHF | TGTGCCAGCAGTCAGGCCATTAATCAGCCCCAGCATTTT
TRBJ2-5 | . | TRBV28 | . | CASSLGGLQETQYF | TGTGCCAGCAGTTTGGGGGGTTTACAAGAGACCCAGTACTTC
TRBJ2-7 | TRBD2 | TRBV29-1 | . | CSVRRGGLGLGEQYF | TGCAGCGTCCGACGGGGGGGACTGGGCTTGGGTGAGCAGTACTTC
TRBJ1-1 | . | TRBV9 | . | CASSVGGGMNTEAFF | TGTGCCAGCAGCGTAGGCGGGGGGATGAACACTGAAGCTTTCTTT
TRBJ1-2 | TRBD1 | TRBV15 | once | CATSRDQGGIYGYTF | TGTGCCACCAGCAGAGATCAGGGGGGGATCTATGGCTACACCTTC
TRBJ2-7 | . | TRBV2 | few | CASSEGPRAYEQYF | TGTGCCAGCAGTGAAGGCCCGAGGGCCTACGAGCAGTACTTC
TRBJ2-1 | . | TRBV6-5 | . | CASGLRGNHNEQFF | TGTGCCAGCGGGCTTAGGGGAAACCACAATGAGCAGTTCTTC
TRBJ2-1 | . | TRBV18 | . | CASSPFGPDEQFF | TGTGCCAGCTCACCGTTCGGGCCCGATGAGCAGTTCTTC
TRBJ2-1 | . | TRBV15 | . | CATSRDYNEQFF | TGTGCCACCAGCAGAGATTACAATGAGCAGTTCTTC
TRBJ2-2 | TRBD2 | TRBV19 | . | CASGPSSGYAGELFF | TGTGCCAGTGGGCCCTCTAGCGGCTATGCCGGGGAGCTGTTTTTT
TRBJ2-3 | TRBD1 | TRBV25-1 | few | CASRDRGTDTQYF | TGTGCCAGCCGGGACAGGGGCACAGATACGCAGTATTTT
TRBJ2-1 | . | TRBV5-6 | . | CASSPLGTHSEQFF | TGTGCCAGCAGCCCCCTAGGGACTCACAGTGAGCAGTTCTTC
TRBJ1-1 | . | TRBV5-6 | . | CASNNLGRGEAFF | TGTGCCAGCAATAATCTCGGGAGGGGGGAAGCTTTCTTT
TRBJ1-1 | . | TRBV28 | few | CASSSRAGTEAFF | TGTGCCAGCAGTTCCAGGGCCGGCACTGAAGCTTTCTTT
TRBJ2-3 | TRBD1 | TRBV5-4 | . | CASHRGRSTDTQYF | TGTGCCAGCCACAGGGGGCGAAGCACAGATACGCAGTATTTT
TRBJ2-3 | . | TRBV28 | . | CASSLAGGTDTQYF | TGTGCCAGCAGTTTAGCTGGCGGCACAGATACGCAGTATTTT
TRBJ2-1 | . | TRBV9 | . | CASSPHPLDEQFF | TGTGCCAGCAGCCCGCACCCTCTGGATGAGCAGTTCTTC
TRBJ1-6 | . | TRBV14 | . | CASSQDPRSGGSYNSPLHF | TGTGCCAGCAGCCAAGACCCTCGGAGTGGAGGCTCCTATAATTCACCCCTCCACTTT
TRBJ2-7 | TRBD1 | TRBV6-4 | . | CASSATGNSYEQYF | TGTGCCAGCAGTGCGACAGGGAACTCCTACGAGCAGTACTTC
TRBJ1-4 | . | TRBV30 | . | CAWSSPPEKLFF | TGTGCCTGGAGTTCCCCTCCTGAAAAACTGTTTTTT
TRBJ1-2 | TRBD1 | TRBV28 | . | CASSRGGYDYGYTF | TGTGCCAGCAGCCGAGGGGGCTACGACTATGGCTACACCTTC
TRBJ2-7 | . | TRBV4-3 | . | CASSQERFRYEQYF | TGCGCCAGCAGCCAAGAGAGGTTCCGCTACGAGCAGTACTTC
TRBJ2-7 | TRBD1 | TRBV11-1 | once | CASSPYRDRVQEQYF | TGTGCCAGCAGTCCATACCGGGACAGGGTTCAAGAGCAGTACTTC
TRBJ2-4 | . | TRBV28 | . | CASSFGHREEYF | TGTGCCAGCAGTTTCGGGCACAGGGAGGAGTACTTC
TRBJ2-1 | . | TRBV4-3 | . | CASSQEMTGRSYNEQFF | TGCGCCAGCAGCCAAGAAATGACAGGGAGGTCCTACAATGAGCAGTTCTTC
TRBJ2-2 | . | TRBV25-1 | . | CASSGQMGTGELFF | TGTGCCAGCAGTGGGCAGATGGGCACCGGGGAGCTGTTTTTT
TRBJ1-3 | . | TRBV28 | . | CASSPVGSGNTIYF | TGTGCCAGCAGCCCCGTTGGTTCTGGAAACACCATATATTTT